This T cell receptor beta chain was retrieved from a study of T-cell reconstitution after alpha-beta-depleted transplantation in children. Findings and caveats of the study: After transplant, at about two months, alpha-beta T cells were reportedly derived from several hundred expanded graft clones. T-cell numbers and diversity, one year after transplant, stemmed largely from T cells that were newly produced.

Preparing the TCRbeta library involved the use of unique molecular identifiers. TCRdb reprocessed the PCR reads via MiXCR and lists one record per CDR3 protein. The sample holds 750,000 to 950,000 distinct CDR3 sequences, roughly 15% seen once. As for this clonotype: Its antigen is as yet unknown.

The V and J ends lost 5 bases and 4 bases respectively, with 12 bases between them. Per germline, CDR1 SGHRS and CDR2 YFSETQ. The CDR3 runs 13 residues. The sequenced sample was PBMCs, mostly from graft donor cells, obtained 360 days after TCRalphabeta/CD19-depleted stem cell transplant. The clonotype originates from a male patient between 10 and 17 years old who had a stem cell transplant for acute lymphoblastic leukemia, so the T cells may come from the graft donor. J is TRBJ1-1 and V is TRBV5-1; no clear D. In DNA form, the CDR3 reads TGCGCCAGCAGGGTTAATGATGGCACTGAAGCTTTCTTT. Protein sequence: CASRVNDGTEAFF.